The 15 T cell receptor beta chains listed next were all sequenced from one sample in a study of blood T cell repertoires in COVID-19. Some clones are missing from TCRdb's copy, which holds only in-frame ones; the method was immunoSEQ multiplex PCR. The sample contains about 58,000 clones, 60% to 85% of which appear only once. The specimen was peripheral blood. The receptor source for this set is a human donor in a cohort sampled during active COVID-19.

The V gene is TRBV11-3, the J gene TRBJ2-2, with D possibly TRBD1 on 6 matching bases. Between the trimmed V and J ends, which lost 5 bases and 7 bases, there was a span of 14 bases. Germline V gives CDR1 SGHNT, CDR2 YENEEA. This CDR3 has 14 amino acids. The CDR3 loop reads CASSLTGSGGELFF. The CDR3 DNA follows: TGTGCCAGCAGCCTTACAGGGTCGGGCGGGGAGCTGTTTTTT.

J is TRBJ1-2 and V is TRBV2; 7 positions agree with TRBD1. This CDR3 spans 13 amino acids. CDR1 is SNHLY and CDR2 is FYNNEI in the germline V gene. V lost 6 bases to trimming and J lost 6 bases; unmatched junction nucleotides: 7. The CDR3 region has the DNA TGTGCCAGCAGCGCCGACAGGGTTAATGGCTACACCTTC. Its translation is CASSADRVNGYTF.

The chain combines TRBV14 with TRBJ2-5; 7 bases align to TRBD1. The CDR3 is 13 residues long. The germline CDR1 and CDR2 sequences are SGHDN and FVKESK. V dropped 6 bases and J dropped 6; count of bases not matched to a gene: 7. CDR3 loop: CASRGQGVQTQYF. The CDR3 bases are TGTGCCAGCAGGGGTCAGGGGGTCCAGACCCAGTACTTC.

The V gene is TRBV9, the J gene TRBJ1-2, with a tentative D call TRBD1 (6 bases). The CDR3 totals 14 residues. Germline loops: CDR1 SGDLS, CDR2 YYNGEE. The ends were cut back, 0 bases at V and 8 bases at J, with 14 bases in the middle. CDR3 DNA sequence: TGTGCCAGCAGCGTAGCGGCAGGGGTGGAGGGCTACACCTTC. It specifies CASSVAAGVEGYTF. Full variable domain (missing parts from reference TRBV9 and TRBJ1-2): DSGVTQTPKHLITATGQRVTLRCSPRSGDLSVYWYQQSLDQGLQFLIQYYNGEERAKGNILERFSAQQFPDLHSELNLSSLELGDSALYFCASSVAAGVEGYTFGSGTRLTVV.

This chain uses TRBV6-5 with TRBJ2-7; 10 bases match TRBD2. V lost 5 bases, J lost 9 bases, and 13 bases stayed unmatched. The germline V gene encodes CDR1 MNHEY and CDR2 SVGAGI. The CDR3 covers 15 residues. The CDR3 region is CASSPGLAGAILQYF. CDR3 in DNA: TGTGCCAGCAGTCCCGGGCTAGCGGGGGCCATTCTGCAGTACTTC.

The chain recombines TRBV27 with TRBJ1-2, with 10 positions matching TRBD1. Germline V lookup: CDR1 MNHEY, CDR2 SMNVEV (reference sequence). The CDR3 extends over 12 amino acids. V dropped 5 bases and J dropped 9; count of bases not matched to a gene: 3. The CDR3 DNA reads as TGTGCCAGCAGTGGGACAGGGGCGAGCTACACCTTC. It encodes CASSGTGASYTF.

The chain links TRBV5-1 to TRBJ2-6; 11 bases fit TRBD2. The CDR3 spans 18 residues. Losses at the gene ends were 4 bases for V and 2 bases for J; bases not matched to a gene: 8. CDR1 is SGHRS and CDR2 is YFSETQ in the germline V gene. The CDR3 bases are TGCGCCAGCAGCAATCTACTAGCGGGAGAGCCTGGGGCCAACGTCCTGACTTTC. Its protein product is CASSNLLAGEPGANVLTF.

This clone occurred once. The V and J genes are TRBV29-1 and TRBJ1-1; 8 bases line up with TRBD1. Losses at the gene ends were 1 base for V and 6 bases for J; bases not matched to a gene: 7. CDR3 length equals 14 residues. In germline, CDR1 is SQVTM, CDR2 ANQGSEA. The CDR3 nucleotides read TGCAGCGTTGAAGGGACAGGGTTTCATCCTGAAGCTTTCTTT. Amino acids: CSVEGTGFHPEAFF.

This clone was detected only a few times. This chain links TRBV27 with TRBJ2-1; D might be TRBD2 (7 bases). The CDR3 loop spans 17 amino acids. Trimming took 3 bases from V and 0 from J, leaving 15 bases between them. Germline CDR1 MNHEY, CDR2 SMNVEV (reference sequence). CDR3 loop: CASSFSTGGSSYNEQFF. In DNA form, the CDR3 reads TGTGCCAGCAGTTTCTCGACAGGCGGGAGCTCCTACAATGAGCAGTTCTTC.

The CDR3 DNA reads as TGTGCCAGCAGCGAGGGGACAGCTGAGAACTATGGCTACACCTTC. Translating it yields CASSEGTAENYGYTF. The chain carries TRBV9 and TRBJ1-2; TRBD1 aligns across 7 bases. Germline CDR1 reads SGDLS; CDR2 reads YYNGEE. The CDR3 is made up of 15 amino acids. The V gene end was trimmed by 3 bases and the J gene end by 2 bases; junction bases not matched to a gene: 7.

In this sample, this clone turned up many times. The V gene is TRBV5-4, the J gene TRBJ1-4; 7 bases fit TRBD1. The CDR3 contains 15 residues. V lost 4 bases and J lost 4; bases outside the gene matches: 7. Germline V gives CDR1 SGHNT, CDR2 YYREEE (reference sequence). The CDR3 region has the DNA TGTGCCAGCAGCGAAAACAGGGGCATTAATGAAAAACTGTTTTTT. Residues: CASSENRGINEKLFF.

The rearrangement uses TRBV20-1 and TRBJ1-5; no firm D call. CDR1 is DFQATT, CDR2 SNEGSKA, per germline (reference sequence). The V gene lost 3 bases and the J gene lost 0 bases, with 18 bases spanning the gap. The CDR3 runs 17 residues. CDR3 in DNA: TGCAGTGCTAGTAATATAGGAGGCGTAGGTAGCAATCAGCCCCAGCATTTT. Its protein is CSASNIGGVGSNQPQHF.

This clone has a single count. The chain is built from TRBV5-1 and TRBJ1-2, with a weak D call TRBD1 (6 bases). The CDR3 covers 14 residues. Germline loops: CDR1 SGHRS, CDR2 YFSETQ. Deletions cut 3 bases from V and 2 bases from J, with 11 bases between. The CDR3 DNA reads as TGCGCCAGCAGCTGGGGCGACAGGAACTATGGCTACACCTTC. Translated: CASSWGDRNYGYTF.

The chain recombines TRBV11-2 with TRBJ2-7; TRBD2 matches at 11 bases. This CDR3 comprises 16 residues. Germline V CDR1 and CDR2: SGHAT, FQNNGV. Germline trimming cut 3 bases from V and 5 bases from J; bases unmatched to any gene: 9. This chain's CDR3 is CASSFLSLAGGHEQYF. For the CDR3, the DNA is TGTGCCAGCAGCTTTTTATCGCTAGCGGGAGGCCACGAGCAGTACTTC.

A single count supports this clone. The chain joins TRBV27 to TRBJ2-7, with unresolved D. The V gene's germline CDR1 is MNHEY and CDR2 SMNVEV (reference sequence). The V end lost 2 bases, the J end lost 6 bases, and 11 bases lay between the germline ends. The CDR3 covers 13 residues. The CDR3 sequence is CASSLRAIGEQYF. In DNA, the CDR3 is TGTGCCAGCAGTTTACGTGCGATTGGCGAGCAGTACTTC.